This T cell receptor (beta chain) was profiled in a study of Graves' ophthalmopathy and Graves' hyperthyroidism. Sampling over 7.5 ml of fresh peripheral blood provided the PBMCs. Study conclusions and caveats: Blood also harbored most expanded thyroid clonotypes above 0.001 frequency.

In the case of this clonotype: Its target is not known.

The study amplified TCR beta CDR3 regions using RNA transcripts. The first round was an RT-PCR with HTBI primers, and the second round was a multiplex PCR. TCRdb independently ran MiXCR on the multiplex PCR reads; one entry per CDR3 protein. Of around 670,000 distinct CDR3 sequences listed, 40% are singletons. This clonotype originated in an adult man with Graves' ophthalmopathy. The sample consisted of peripheral blood.

CDR3 residues: CSASAQGQGTYEQYF. The CDR3 region has the DNA TGCAGTGCTAGCGCCCAGGGACAGGGTACCTACGAGCAGTACTTC. V usage is TRBV20-1 and J usage is TRBJ2-7, with 9 bases fitting TRBD1. The trim removed 3 bases at V and 2 bases at J, leaving 8 bases unmatched. The germline gives CDR1 DFQATT, CDR2 SNEGSKA (reference sequence). This CDR3 comprises 15 residues.